This entry concerns a single TCR beta chain. Data came from immunoSEQ multiplex PCR; TCRdb stores just in-frame clones and leaves some out. The sample includes 20,000 to 25,000 clones, about four fifths of them seen just once. CDR1 and CDR2 (germline): MNHEY, SMNVEV (reference sequence). With 6 bases removed from V and 3 bases from J, the gap between germline ends came to 18 bases. The CDR3 is 15 residues long. The record originates from a study of OX40 agonist ivuxolimab in advanced cancers. The sequence came from an adult with an advanced solid tumor such as melanoma, head and neck, liver or kidney cancer. Specimen: CD4+ or CD8+ T cells sorted from blood, collected in a trial of the OX40 agonist ivuxolimab. The rearrangement links TRBV27 to TRBJ2-7, with D perhaps matching TRBD2 (6 bases). CDR3: CASSPFPGLHYEQYF. Here the CDR3 DNA reads TGTGCCAGCAGCCCATTCCCGGGACTTCACTACGAGCAGTACTTC.